One sample yielded the 8 T cell receptor beta chains listed below, sequenced in a study of blood T cell repertoires in COVID-19. Data came from immunoSEQ multiplex PCR; TCRdb stores just in-frame clones and leaves some out. This sample has under 250,000 clones, with approximately 83% found just once. The specimen was PBMCs or T cells enriched from blood (not recorded which). The receptor set was obtained from a woman in her forties or fifties who had been exposed to COVID-19.

This clone turned up a few times. The chain links TRBV28 to TRBJ2-5; 9 nucleotides line up with TRBD2. After removal of 3 bases from V and 2 bases from J, the junction contained 13 bases not matched to a gene. Germline V gene sequence: CDR1 MDHEN, CDR2 SYDVKM. CDR3 length equals 18 residues. The CDR3: CASSFRRGSGGPQETQYF. CDR3 nucleotides: TGTGCCAGCAGTTTCAGGAGGGGGAGCGGGGGGCCGCAAGAGACCCAGTACTTC.

The rearrangement joins TRBV3-1 (or the pseudogene TRBV3-2) to TRBJ1-1; D perhaps matches TRBD1 (5 bases). This CDR3 comprises 14 residues. The germline V and J ends were trimmed by 4 bases and 4 bases, with 13 bases remaining between them. Germline lookup yields CDR1 LGHDT and CDR2 YNNKEL (reference sequence). The CDR3 bases are TGTGCCAGCAGCCCCGGACCCGGGGGCACTGAAGCTTTCTTT. Amino acids: CASSPGPGGTEAFF.

This chain joins TRBV6-5 and TRBJ1-2; TRBD1 agrees at 8 bases. The CDR3 runs 14 residues. With 6 bases clipped from V and 6 bases from J, the junction kept 9 bases outside the gene matches. The germline V gene encodes CDR1 MNHEY and CDR2 SVGAGI. CDR3 loop: CASRSTGDRHGYTF. The CDR3 DNA follows: TGTGCCAGCAGGTCGACAGGGGACCGCCATGGCTACACCTTC.

This clone was detected only once. This rearrangement joins TRBV7-9 to TRBJ2-3, with TRBD1 as a possible D gene (6 bases). The CDR3 spans 15 residues. CDR1 is SEHNR, CDR2 FQNEAQ, per germline (reference sequence). The V gene lost 5 bases and the J gene lost 2 bases, with 14 bases spanning the gap. CDR3: CASSPTGTFTDTQYF. For the CDR3, the DNA is TGTGCCAGCAGCCCCACAGGGACCTTCACAGATACGCAGTATTTT.

The J gene is TRBJ2-7, the V gene TRBV10-3; a weak D match, TRBD1 (6 bases). Germline-derived CDR1 and CDR2 are ENHRY and SYGVKD. Trimming removed 5 bases from V and 2 bases from J, with 10 bases in between. This CDR3 is built from 13 residues. This CDR3 reads CAISSTGPYEQYF. CDR3 in DNA: TGTGCCATCAGTTCGACAGGACCCTACGAGCAGTACTTC.

The chain recombines TRBV18 with TRBJ1-4, with D uncertain. V dropped 0 bases and J dropped 8 bases, with 13 bases sitting between them. There are 15 residues in the CDR3. The germline V gene encodes CDR1 KGHSH and CDR2 LQKENI. The CDR3 spells CASSPPMDLGEKLFF. DNA of the CDR3: TGTGCCAGCTCACCACCGATGGATCTGGGCGAAAAACTGTTTTTT.

This clone has only a few counts. The chain links TRBV9 to TRBJ2-4; D is unresolved. Germline V gives CDR1 SGDLS, CDR2 YYNGEE. Trimming pared 4 bases from V and 15 bases from J, leaving 23 bases between. This CDR3 spans 14 amino acids. The DNA for the CDR3 is TGTGCCAGCAGCCCCTCGGTCAGGCAACCTTTATTGTACTTC. Protein sequence: CASSPSVRQPLLYF.

The V gene is TRBV2, the J gene TRBJ2-4; D not resolved. Germline values: CDR1 SNHLY, CDR2 FYNNEI. This CDR3 has 14 residues. V was shortened by 4 bases and J by 6 bases, with 13 bases between the two germline ends. The CDR3 DNA reads TGTGCCAGCAGTGCTGGGCGTTCTGGAAACATTCAGTACTTC. This encodes CASSAGRSGNIQYF.